This is a list of T cell receptor beta chains from one sample in a study of patients and donors after allogeneic stem cell transplantation. MiXCR, applied by TCRdb to the RT-PCR reads, yields one record per CDR3 protein. The sample has tens of thousands of distinct CDR3 sequences; under 50% are singletons. Input material: blood, either unsorted or a sorted T cell fraction (not recorded which). All receptors derive from a human donor who was either an allogeneic HSCT recipient or a stem cell or donor lymphocyte infusion donor (not recorded which). It is not recorded whose cells these are; they may come from a transplant donor. The CDR3 runs from the conserved cysteine through the conserved F or W. A D gene is named only where the DNA matches it firmly. Not all rows give a size; the values are once, few, many and, for expanded clones, a class.

j_call,clone_size,d_call,v_call,cdr3_nt,cdr3_aa
TRBJ1-1,-,-,TRBV27,TGTGCCAGCAACAAGGTCGGGGTCGCTTTCGAAGCTTTCTTT,CASNKVGVAFEAFF
TRBJ1-3,few,-,TRBV13,TGTGCCAGCAGCCAGAGCGACCGAAACACCATATATTTT,CASSQSDRNTIYF
TRBJ2-1,-,TRBD2,TRBV3-1,TGTGCCAGCAGCCAAGGACGGATTAGCGGGAGCACTTACTACAATGAGCAGTTCTTC,CASSQGRISGSTYYNEQFF
TRBJ2-7,-,TRBD2,TRBV6-2/TRBV6-3,TGTGCCAGCAGTTTACTAGCGGGAGTATCTTACGAGCAGTACTTC,CASSLLAGVSYEQYF
TRBJ2-3,-,-,TRBV20-1,TGCAGTGCTCCCCGCATAACTAGCACAGATACGCAGTATTTT,CSAPRITSTDTQYF
TRBJ1-1,-,TRBD1,TRBV20-1,TGCAGTGCTAGAGTGCAAGGACAGGCGAACACTGAAGCTTTCTTT,CSARVQGQANTEAFF
TRBJ1-5,-,-,TRBV6-2/TRBV6-3,TGTGCCAGCAGTCCGGGGGATACTGGCAATCAGCCCCAGCATTTT,CASSPGDTGNQPQHF
TRBJ1-2,-,TRBD1,TRBV4-2,TGTGCCAGCAGCCAAGATAGGACAGGGTCCTTTGGATATGGCTACACCTTC,CASSQDRTGSFGYGYTF
TRBJ1-5,many,-,TRBV12-3/TRBV12-4,TGTGCCAGCAGTTTAGAGGGAAGCAATCAGCCCCAGCATTTT,CASSLEGSNQPQHF
TRBJ1-2,-,-,TRBV20-1,TGCAGACGGGCGGGGCCAAGCGGCTATGGCTACACCTTC,CRRAGPSGYGYTF
TRBJ1-4,-,-,TRBV14,TGTGCCAGCAGCCAACCGGGCCAAACGGAAAAACTGTTTTTT,CASSQPGQTEKLFF
TRBJ1-1,-,TRBD1,TRBV6-6,TGTGCCAGCATCCAATGGACCAGGGGGACCACTGAAGCTTTCTTT,CASIQWTRGTTEAFF
TRBJ1-2,-,-,TRBV9,TGTGCCAGCAGCGTAGCTACGGGGAGTGGCTACACCTTC,CASSVATGSGYTF
TRBJ2-1,-,TRBD2,TRBV27,TGTGCCAGCAGTGCGGGACTAGCCTCCTACAATGAGCAGTTCTTC,CASSAGLASYNEQFF
TRBJ1-2,-,TRBD1,TRBV25-1,TGTGCCAGCAGTGAAAAGACTACGGACAGGGATGGCTACACCTTC,CASSEKTTDRDGYTF
TRBJ1-2,-,TRBD1,TRBV27,TGTGCCAGCAGTTCCCCGGTGTACAGGGGTGAAAATGGCTACACCTTC,CASSSPVYRGENGYTF
TRBJ1-3,-,-,TRBV4-1,TGCGCCAGCAGCCAAGGGATGTACAGCGCCTGGGACGGAAACACCATATATTTT,CASSQGMYSAWDGNTIYF
TRBJ2-3,-,-,TRBV5-1,TGCGCCAGCAGCTTGTCGGACAGAAAGCAAGATACGCAGTATTTT,CASSLSDRKQDTQYF
TRBJ2-3,-,-,TRBV10-3,TGTGCCATCAGTGAAGGAAGCTGGGGCACAGATACGCAGTATTTT,CAISEGSWGTDTQYF
TRBJ2-2,-,TRBD2,TRBV7-6,TGTGCCAGCAGCTTTATAGCGGGAGTGACCGGGGAGCTGTTTTTT,CASSFIAGVTGELFF
TRBJ1-6,-,-,TRBV4-1,TGCGCCAGCAGCCAAGTGCGGGTAGAAGGGTCACCCCTCCACTTT,CASSQVRVEGSPLHF
TRBJ1-2,-,-,TRBV7-2,TGTGCCAGCAGCTTAGAGATAGGGAAAAGAGGTGGCTACACCTTC,CASSLEIGKRGGYTF
TRBJ1-1,-,-,TRBV20-1,TGCAGTGCTAGCAGTCGGTTCAACACTGAAGCTTTCTTT,CSASSRFNTEAFF
TRBJ1-2,-,TRBD1,TRBV25-1,TGTGCCAGCAGTGAATGGGACAGGGCCTATGGCTACACCTTC,CASSEWDRAYGYTF
TRBJ1-1,-,-,TRBV4-3,TGCGCCAGCAGCCAAGATTTGGGCTCTGAAGCTTTCTTT,CASSQDLGSEAFF
TRBJ2-6,-,TRBD1,TRBV28,TGTGCCAGCAGCCCAGACAGGGCCTGGGCCAACGTCCTGACTTTC,CASSPDRAWANVLTF
TRBJ2-7,-,TRBD2,TRBV20-1,TGCAGTGCGGTTCCTCCAGCGGGAGGGTACGAGCAGTACTTC,CSAVPPAGGYEQYF
TRBJ1-5,few,-,TRBV21-1,TGTGCCAGCAGCACAGAAAACAGCAGCCAGCCCCAGCATTTT,CASSTENSSQPQHF
TRBJ1-4,few,-,TRBV6-2/TRBV6-3,TGTGCCAGCAGTTCCCTGGGGCAATCTAATGAAAAACTGTTTTTT,CASSSLGQSNEKLFF
TRBJ1-3,-,-,TRBV4-3,TGCGCCAGCAGCCTCGAGACCGCCAACTCTGGTAACACCATATATTTT,CASSLETANSGNTIYF
TRBJ1-2,few,-,TRBV19,TGTGCCAGTAGTGTAATGTCGGGTAACTATGGCTACACCTTC,CASSVMSGNYGYTF
TRBJ1-5,-,-,TRBV29-1,TGCAGCGCAGGGGACCTCCAGGGCAATCAGCCCCAGCATTTT,CSAGDLQGNQPQHF
TRBJ1-3,few,-,TRBV7-9,TGTGCCAGCAGCTCACAGGGCTCTGGAAACACCATATATTTT,CASSSQGSGNTIYF
TRBJ1-2,-,-,TRBV6-5,TGTGCTAGCAGCTACAACCCTACAGGGCACTATGGCTACACCTTC,CASSYNPTGHYGYTF
TRBJ1-1,few,-,TRBV5-6,TGTGCCAGCAGCTTGGGAGGGGCCAAAACTGAAGCTTTCTTT,CASSLGGAKTEAFF
TRBJ1-1,-,TRBD1,TRBV5-5,TGTGCCAGCAGCTTTGGCCCCCCGGACAGGGGGAAGCGGAACACTGAAGCTTTCTTT,CASSFGPPDRGKRNTEAFF
TRBJ2-7,-,-,TRBV4-3,TGCGCCAGCAGCCAAGACTTAACAGAAACATACGAGCAGTACTTC,CASSQDLTETYEQYF
TRBJ2-1,-,-,TRBV5-4,TGTGCCAGCACCCTGATGCAGGGGGGTGAGCAGTTCTTC,CASTLMQGGEQFF
TRBJ1-2,-,-,TRBV7-9,TGTGCCAGCAGCTTAGCGAAGACGGAACACTATGGCTACACCTTC,CASSLAKTEHYGYTF
TRBJ1-6,many,TRBD1,TRBV12-3/TRBV12-4,TGTGCCAGCAGTCCGGACAGGGGGCAGAGTTCACCCCTCCACTTT,CASSPDRGQSSPLHF
TRBJ2-2,few,TRBD2,TRBV27,TGTGCCAGCAGCCATACTAGCGCCGGGGAGCTGTTTTTT,CASSHTSAGELFF
TRBJ2-1,-,-,TRBV7-8,TGTGCCAGCAGCTTAGTTCCTAGCTCCTACAATGAGCAGTTCTTC,CASSLVPSSYNEQFF
TRBJ1-1,-,-,TRBV5-5,TGTGCCAGCAGCTTGGGCAGTCACCTTAACACTGAAGCTTTCTTT,CASSLGSHLNTEAFF
TRBJ1-2,-,TRBD1,TRBV4-3,TGCGCCAGCAGCCAAGTCCGAGACAGGGTGAACTATGGCTACACCTTC,CASSQVRDRVNYGYTF
TRBJ1-1,-,-,TRBV5-1,TGCGCCAGCAGCTACGACGCCACTGAAGCTTTCTTT,CASSYDATEAFF
TRBJ2-3,-,TRBD2,TRBV15,TGTGCCACCTCCGGGAGGAAGGCAGATACGCAGTATTTT,CATSGRKADTQYF
TRBJ1-2,few,-,TRBV4-3,TGCGCCAGCAGCCAAGACCAGAACCCGAGCTATGGCTACACCTTC,CASSQDQNPSYGYTF
TRBJ1-1,once,-,TRBV20-1,TGCAGTGCATCGGGCCCGGGGACTGAAGCTTTCTTT,CSASGPGTEAFF
TRBJ1-4,few,-,TRBV12-3/TRBV12-4,TGTGCCAGCAGTCCCGCCGCGGGGGGTGGTAATGAAAAACTGTTTTTT,CASSPAAGGGNEKLFF